The 16 T cell receptor beta chains reported below all come from one sample, sequenced in a study of shared clonotypes between healthy human individuals. CD45RO-negative CD8 cells positively selected for CCR7 made up the naive population, which excluded terminally differentiated effector memory CD45RA+ cells. Clones were sequenced by immunoSEQ multiplex PCR, and TCRdb holds only the in-frame ones, with some missing. The sample lists 450,000 to 700,000 clones, 95% to 96% occurring once. Sample: naive CD8+ T cells sorted from blood. The receptors here all came from a woman in her 30s in good health.

J is TRBJ2-7 and V is TRBV27; TRBD1 matches at 9 bases. Looked up from germline, CDR1 is MNHEY and CDR2 is SMNVEV (reference sequence). The CDR3 extends over 12 amino acids. The CDR3 protein is CATGQGLGEQYF. The CDR3 DNA reads as TGTGCAACCGGACAGGGGTTGGGTGAGCAGTACTTC.

The count of this clone is one. The V call is TRBV7-9, the J call TRBJ1-2; D gene ambiguous. Germline loops: CDR1 SEHNR, CDR2 FQNEAQ (reference sequence). V lost 5 bases and J 8 bases, leaving 9 bases between the germline ends. This CDR3 region has 11 residues. The DNA for the CDR3 is TGTGCCAGCAGCCTGACTCCGGGCTACACCTTC. Translation: CASSLTPGYTF.

The V and J genes are TRBV4-1 and TRBJ2-2; TRBD2 is a possible D gene (7 bases). V was clipped by 3 bases and J by 7 bases, with 18 bases between them. CDR3 length: 16 residues. Germline values: CDR1 MGHRA, CDR2 YSYEKL. CDR3 DNA sequence: TGCGCCAGCAGCCAGGGGGCGTGGGAGGGCAGCGGGGAGCTGTTTTTT. This encodes CASSQGAWEGSGELFF.

V usage is TRBV4-1 and J usage is TRBJ1-2, with 7 positions matching TRBD1. The junction had 9 bases not matched to a gene; V was cut back by 0 bases and J by 5 bases. The germline gives CDR1 MGHRA, CDR2 YSYEKL. The CDR3 spans 16 residues. This CDR3 reads CASSQEWQGDWYGYTF. Written as DNA, the CDR3 is TGCGCCAGCAGCCAAGAGTGGCAGGGGGATTGGTATGGCTACACCTTC.

The chain joins TRBV5-1 to TRBJ2-6, with a possible D match to TRBD1 (6 bases). The CDR3 loop spans 14 amino acids. The V end was cut by 0 bases, the J end by 8 bases, with 9 bases between. Germline V CDR1 and CDR2: SGHRS, YFSETQ. The CDR3 here is CASSLVRGSNVLTF. CDR3 sequence (DNA): TGCGCCAGCAGCTTGGTGAGGGGGTCCAACGTCCTGACTTTC.

The rearrangement joins TRBV13 to TRBJ2-5, with D possibly being TRBD1 (5 bases). With 4 bases removed from V and 1 base from J, the gap between germline ends came to 7 bases. This CDR3 is built from 13 residues. CDR1 is PRHDT, CDR2 FYEKMQ, per germline (reference sequence). The CDR3 bases are TGTGCCAGCAGCTCAGGGCCCCAAGAGACCCAGTACTTC. It encodes CASSSGPQETQYF.

V gene TRBV5-5 combines with J gene TRBJ1-3; D not certain. Trimming stripped 4 bases from V and 2 bases from J, with 13 bases between. The germline V gene has CDR1 SGHKS and CDR2 YYEKEE (reference sequence). The CDR3 consists of 15 residues. This CDR3 reads CASSSEGLPGNTIYF. For the CDR3, the DNA is TGTGCCAGCAGCAGTGAAGGTTTACCTGGAAACACCATATATTTT.

This sequence joins TRBV10-3 and TRBJ1-1, with TRBD1 matching over 7 bases. CDR1 and CDR2 (germline): ENHRY, SYGVKD. V lost 10 bases, J lost 6 bases, and 11 bases stayed unmatched. The CDR3 runs to 13 residues. The CDR3 spells CASGDRTVPEAFF. For the CDR3, the DNA is TGTGCCAGCGGGGACAGAACCGTCCCTGAAGCTTTCTTT.

The CDR3 coding sequence is TGTGCCAGCAGCTTAGCGCAGTCCGAGTGGGGCACAGATACGCAGTATTTT. Translated: CASSLAQSEWGTDTQYF. The chain has TRBV7-9 and TRBJ2-3, with unresolved D. The CDR3 extends over 17 amino acids. Trimming stripped 0 bases from V and 1 base from J, with 14 bases between. Germline values: CDR1 SEHNR, CDR2 FQNEAQ (reference sequence).

This clone came up a few times. The same CDR3 arises from other DNA sequences in this sample as well. The chain links TRBV7-9 to TRBJ1-5, with 8 bases lining up with TRBD1. Per germline, CDR1 SEHNR and CDR2 FQNEAQ (reference sequence). This CDR3 spans 15 amino acids. V shed 5 bases and J 2 bases; nucleotides not matched to a gene: 5. CDR3 loop: CASSPQGAGNQPQHF. For the CDR3, the DNA is TGTGCCAGCAGCCCGCAGGGGGCTGGCAATCAGCCCCAGCATTTT.

The V gene is TRBV27, the J gene TRBJ2-1; D ambiguous. The CDR3 has 11 residues. V lost 3 bases, J lost 10 bases, and 7 bases lay in between. The germline V gene has CDR1 MNHEY and CDR2 SMNVEV (reference sequence). Here the CDR3 DNA reads TGTGCCAGCAGTTTCCTTCGGGAGCAGTTCTTC. Translation gives CASSFLREQFF.

This chain uses TRBV5-6 with TRBJ1-2; TRBD1 matches at 11 bases. J lost 4 bases, V lost 4 bases, and 6 bases had no gene match. In germline, CDR1 is SGHDT, CDR2 YYEEEE. CDR3 length: 15 amino acids. CDR3 region: CASSPEGQGAYGYTF. The CDR3 bases are TGTGCCAGCAGCCCGGAAGGACAGGGGGCCTATGGCTACACCTTC.

The rearrangement uses TRBV19 and TRBJ2-1; D gene unclear. Per germline, CDR1 LNHDA and CDR2 SQIVND (reference sequence). V gave up 0 bases and J gave up 3 bases, with 12 bases separating them. CDR3 length: 16 amino acids. CDR3 protein: CASSIERQVVYNEQFF. The CDR3 DNA is TGTGCCAGTAGTATAGAAAGGCAGGTTGTCTACAATGAGCAGTTCTTC.

The V gene is TRBV11-2, the J gene TRBJ2-2; D gene uncertain. This CDR3 spans 15 amino acids. Germline V gene lookup returns CDR1 SGHAT and CDR2 FQNNGV. V was trimmed by 1 base and J by 6 bases, leaving 12 bases between them. CDR3 DNA sequence: TGTGCCAGCAGCTTAGTCGGTAGTCTCGCCGGGGAGCTGTTTTTT. The encoded protein is CASSLVGSLAGELFF.

CDR3 in DNA: TGTGCCAGCAGCTTATGGATTTTGGGACTAGACTACGAGCAGTACTTC. This encodes CASSLWILGLDYEQYF. The V gene is TRBV11-2, the J gene TRBJ2-5, with 8 positions matching TRBD2. The DNA end is a closer match to TRBJ2-7, so the J assignment may be wrong. This CDR3 has 16 amino acids. Germline-derived CDR1 and CDR2 are SGHAT and FQNNGV.

The genes are TRBV6-5 and TRBJ1-1; D is undetermined. Germline V CDR1 and CDR2: MNHEY, SVGAGI. V lost 6 bases and J 1 base, leaving 9 bases between the germline ends. CDR3 length: 13 amino acids. The CDR3, as DNA: TGTGCCAGCAGAACGGTCGGGAACACTGAAGCTTTCTTT. Its translation: CASRTVGNTEAFF.